Listed here are 17 T cell receptor beta chains from one sample, sequenced in a study of a mutant IDH1 vaccine in newly diagnosed glioma. Sequencing used immunoSEQ multiplex PCR; TCRdb keeps in-frame clones, though not all of them. The sample lists 60,000 to 65,000 clones; under 90% were seen once. No antigen has been assigned to these receptors. This sample's time point: week 35, safety follow-up. Each dose delivered 300 ug of mutant IDH1 20-mer peptide subcutaneously with imiquimod. The material sequenced was PBMCs, taken from a glioma patient whose treatment included an IDH1 peptide vaccine. The receptors originated from a man younger than 40 with glioma.

This rearrangement joins TRBV7-6 to TRBJ2-1; TRBD1 is a possible D gene (5 bases). V lost 5 bases and J lost 7, with 21 bases in between. The CDR3 spans 16 residues. Germline V gene sequence: CDR1 SGHVS, CDR2 FNYEAQ. As DNA, the CDR3 is TGTGCCAGCAGCCCCTACGGCGGACAACTTATAAATGAGCAGTTCTTC. Translation: CASSPYGGQLINEQFF.

The chain recombines TRBV15 with TRBJ2-7; D remains unclear. The CDR3 runs to 15 residues. Germline loops: CDR1 LNHNV, CDR2 YYDKDF (reference sequence). V lost 4 bases to trimming and J lost 3 bases, with 16 bases between them. CDR3 nucleotides: TGTGCCACCAGCACAAAAACAAGTGGAGTCTACGAGCAGTACTTC. Its protein is CATSTKTSGVYEQYF.

J is TRBJ1-6 and V is TRBV4-2; a possible D gene is TRBD1 (5 bases). This CDR3 has 18 amino acids. Deletions cut 0 bases from V and 3 bases from J, with 15 bases between. The germline V gene has CDR1 LGHNA and CDR2 YNFKEQ. CDR3 sequence (DNA): TGTGCCAGCAGCCAAGAGGTATCAGGGCCCCGCTATAATTCACCCCTCCACTTT. It codes for CASSQEVSGPRYNSPLHF.

This clone was observed a single time. The chain couples TRBV4-2 to TRBJ2-3; 7 nucleotides agree with TRBD2. The CDR3 covers 16 residues. Trimming cost V 4 bases and J 0 bases; bases outside gene matches: 7. Germline-derived CDR1 and CDR2 are LGHNA and YNFKEQ. CDR3 sequence: CASSRLSGASTDTQYF. For the CDR3, the DNA is TGTGCCAGCAGCCGCCTCAGCGGGGCGAGCACAGATACGCAGTATTTT.

The J gene is TRBJ2-7, the V gene TRBV9; D is possibly TRBD1 (6 bases). The CDR3 loop spans 14 amino acids. Trimming removed 6 bases from V and 5 bases from J, with 18 bases in between. Looked up from germline, CDR1 is SGDLS and CDR2 is YYNGEE. CDR3 sequence reads: CASNNREPEDEQYF. For the CDR3, the DNA is TGTGCCAGCAACAACAGGGAGCCGGAGGACGAGCAGTACTTC.

This clone was found a few times. This chain joins TRBV6-1 and TRBJ1-5; 9 bases line up with TRBD1. From germline, CDR1 is MNHNS and CDR2 SASEGT. The CDR3 contains 15 residues. Germline trimming cut 1 base from V and 5 bases from J; bases unmatched to any gene: 3. The CDR3 spells CASSEGDRAYQPQHF. Written as DNA, the CDR3 is TGTGCCAGCAGTGAAGGGGACAGGGCCTATCAGCCCCAGCATTTT.

The rearrangement links TRBV7-6 to TRBJ1-2; no clear D gene. With 6 bases removed from V and 8 bases from J, the gap between germline ends came to 16 bases. Germline lookup yields CDR1 SGHVS and CDR2 FNYEAQ. The CDR3 spans 13 residues. CDR3 amino acids: CASSLDEGSGYTF. CDR3 coding DNA: TGTGCCAGCAGTCTCGACGAAGGCTCAGGCTACACCTTC.

The V call is TRBV28, the J call TRBJ1-2, with 8 bases aligning to TRBD1. The CDR3 runs 16 residues. V lost 1 base to trimming and J lost 4 bases; unmatched junction nucleotides: 8. Germline V lookup: CDR1 MDHEN, CDR2 SYDVKM. CDR3 sequence reads: CASSLSRTGFSYGYTF. The CDR3 DNA reads TGTGCCAGCAGTTTATCACGGACAGGGTTTTCCTATGGCTACACCTTC.

The chain employs TRBV2 and TRBJ2-2; 8 nucleotides line up with TRBD1. The ends lost 9 bases at V and 6 bases at J; junction bases unmatched: 6. Germline loops: CDR1 SNHLY, CDR2 FYNNEI. This CDR3 contains 13 residues. CDR3 sequence (DNA): TGTGCCAGAAGACAGGGGACGGCCGGGGAGCTGTTTTTT. Encoded protein: CARRQGTAGELFF.

The V gene is TRBV6-5, the J gene TRBJ1-1; D unclear. CDR1 and CDR2 (germline): MNHEY, SVGAGI. The CDR3 has 16 residues. The V gene lost 0 bases and the J gene lost 5 bases, with 16 bases spanning the gap. CDR3 amino acids: CASSYSSERGNTEAFF. The CDR3 DNA follows: TGTGCCAGCAGTTACTCCTCAGAACGGGGAAATACTGAAGCTTTCTTT.

V is TRBV11-3 and J is TRBJ2-1; the D is unclear. Trimming took 0 bases from V and 0 from J, leaving 6 bases between them. Germline CDR1 SGHNT, CDR2 YENEEA. CDR3 length equals 15 residues. The CDR3 nucleotides read TGTGCCAGCAGCTTAGAACGCTCCTCCTACAATGAGCAGTTCTTC. Translation: CASSLERSSYNEQFF.

Remarks on this clone: Germline and junction disagree at one end, which may indicate a read error. The chain joins TRBV5-4 to TRBJ1-2; D gene uncertain. Germline CDR1 reads SGHNT; CDR2 reads YYREEE (reference sequence). The CDR3 is made up of 14 amino acids. The CDR3 loop is CASTLEGQFYGYTF. CDR3 nucleotides: TGTGCCAGCACCTTGGAAGGGCAGTTCTATGGCTACACCTTC.

This sequence joins TRBV11-2 and TRBJ1-1, with D uncertain. Per germline, CDR1 SGHAT and CDR2 FQNNGV. The CDR3 has 14 residues. V was shortened by 5 bases and J by 5 bases, with 15 bases between the two germline ends. Here the CDR3 reads CASSPSRPNTEAFF. CDR3 DNA: TGTGCCAGCAGCCCGAGTCGCCCGAATACTGAAGCTTTCTTT.

This chain links TRBV19 with TRBJ2-7; maybe TRBD2 (6 bases). Between the trimmed V and J ends, which lost 7 bases and 5 bases, there was a span of 21 bases. CDR3 size: 15 residues. Germline V gene data show CDR1 as LNHDA and CDR2 as SQIVND (reference sequence). The CDR3: CASNTPGRGFDEQYF. The CDR3 DNA sequence: TGTGCCAGTAACACCCCCGGACGGGGGTTCGACGAGCAGTACTTC.

The rearrangement uses TRBV6-6 and TRBJ1-2, with 8 positions matching TRBD1. CDR3 length: 16 residues. V dropped 6 bases and J dropped 4; count of bases not matched to a gene: 13. Germline V CDR1 and CDR2: MNHNY, SVGAGI (reference sequence). The CDR3 DNA reads as TGTGCCAGCAGCAATATTGACAGGGGAGGCGTCTATGGCTACACCTTC. It translates to CASSNIDRGGVYGYTF.

The V and J genes are TRBV27 and TRBJ1-1; D is undetermined. CDR3 length equals 12 residues. Looked up from germline, CDR1 is MNHEY and CDR2 is SMNVEV (reference sequence). Trimming removed 6 bases at V and 5 bases at J, with 10 bases between. The CDR3 sequence: CASRSPWTEAFF. The CDR3 DNA reads as TGTGCCAGCAGGTCCCCATGGACTGAAGCTTTCTTT.

This clone was counted between two and nine times. V and J are TRBV19 and TRBJ1-5; D is undetermined. The CDR3 extends over 13 amino acids. Trimming took 5 bases from V and 3 from J, leaving 8 bases between them. CDR1 is LNHDA, CDR2 SQIVND, per germline (reference sequence). The CDR3 sequence: CASSSYINQPQHF. The CDR3 DNA follows: TGTGCCAGTAGTTCATACATCAATCAGCCCCAGCATTTT.